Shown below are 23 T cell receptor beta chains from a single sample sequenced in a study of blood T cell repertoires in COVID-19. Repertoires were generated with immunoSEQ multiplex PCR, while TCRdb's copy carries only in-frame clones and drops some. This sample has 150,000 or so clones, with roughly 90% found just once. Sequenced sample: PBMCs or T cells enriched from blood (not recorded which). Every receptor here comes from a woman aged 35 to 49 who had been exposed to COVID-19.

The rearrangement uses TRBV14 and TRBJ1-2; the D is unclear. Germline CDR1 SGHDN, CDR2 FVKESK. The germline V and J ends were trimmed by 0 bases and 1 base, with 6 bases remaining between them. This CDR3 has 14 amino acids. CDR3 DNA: TGTGCCAGCAGCCAAGATCCGTTTAACTATGGCTACACCTTC. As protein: CASSQDPFNYGYTF.

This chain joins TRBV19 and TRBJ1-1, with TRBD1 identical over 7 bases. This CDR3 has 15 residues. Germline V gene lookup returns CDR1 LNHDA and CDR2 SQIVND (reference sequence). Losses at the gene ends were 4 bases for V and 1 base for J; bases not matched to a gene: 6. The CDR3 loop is CASSSQGTANTEAFF. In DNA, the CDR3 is TGTGCCAGTAGTAGTCAAGGGACAGCGAACACTGAAGCTTTCTTT.

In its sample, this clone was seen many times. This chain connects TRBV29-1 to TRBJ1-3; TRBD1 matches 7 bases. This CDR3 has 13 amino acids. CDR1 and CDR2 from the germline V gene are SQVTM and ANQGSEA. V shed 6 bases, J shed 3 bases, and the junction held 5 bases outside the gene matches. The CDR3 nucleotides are TGCAGCGTGGAGACAGGGCATGGAAACACCATATATTTT. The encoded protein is CSVETGHGNTIYF.

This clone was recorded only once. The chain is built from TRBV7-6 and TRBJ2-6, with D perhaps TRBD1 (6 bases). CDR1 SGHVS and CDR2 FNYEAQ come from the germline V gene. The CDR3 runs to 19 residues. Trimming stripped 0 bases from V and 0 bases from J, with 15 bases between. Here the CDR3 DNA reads TGTGCCAGCAGCTTAGCTGTCAGGGGAGCCTACTCTGGGGCCAACGTCCTGACTTTC. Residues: CASSLAVRGAYSGANVLTF.

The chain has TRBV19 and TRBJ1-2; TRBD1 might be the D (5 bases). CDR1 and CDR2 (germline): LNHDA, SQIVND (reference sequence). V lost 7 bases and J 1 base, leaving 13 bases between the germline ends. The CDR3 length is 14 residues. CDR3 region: CASTNGGGNYGYTF. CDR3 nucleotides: TGTGCCAGTACCAATGGGGGGGGTAACTATGGCTACACCTTC. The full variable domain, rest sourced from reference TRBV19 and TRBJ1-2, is DGGITQSPKYLFRKEGQNVTLSCEQNLNHDAMYWYRQDPGQGLRLIYYSQIVNDFQKGDIAEGYSVSREKKESFPLTVTSAQKNPTAFYLCASTNGGGNYGYTFGSGTRLTVV.

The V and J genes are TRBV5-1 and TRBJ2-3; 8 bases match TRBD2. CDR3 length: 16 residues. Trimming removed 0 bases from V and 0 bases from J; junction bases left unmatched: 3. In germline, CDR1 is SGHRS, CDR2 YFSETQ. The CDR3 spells CASSLGVAGSTDTQYF. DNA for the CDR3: TGCGCCAGCAGCTTGGGGGTAGCGGGGAGCACAGATACGCAGTATTTT.

The CDR3: CASSLGGAGSPLHF. CDR3 in DNA: TGTGCCAGCAGCTTAGGGGGGGCAGGGTCACCCCTCCACTTT. This chain uses TRBV27 with TRBJ1-6; D possibly corresponds to TRBD1 (6 bases). Deletions cut 6 bases from V and 10 bases from J, with 16 bases between. The CDR3 runs 14 residues. Germline values: CDR1 MNHEY, CDR2 SMNVEV (reference sequence).

CDR3: CASRAGTENTGELFF. The CDR3 nucleotides read TGCGCCAGCAGGGCCGGGACAGAGAACACCGGGGAGCTGTTTTTT. The rearrangement joins TRBV5-1 to TRBJ2-2, with TRBD1 identical over 7 bases. Germline V gives CDR1 SGHRS, CDR2 YFSETQ. Germline trimming cut 5 bases from V and 1 base from J; bases unmatched to any gene: 5. This CDR3 is built from 15 residues.

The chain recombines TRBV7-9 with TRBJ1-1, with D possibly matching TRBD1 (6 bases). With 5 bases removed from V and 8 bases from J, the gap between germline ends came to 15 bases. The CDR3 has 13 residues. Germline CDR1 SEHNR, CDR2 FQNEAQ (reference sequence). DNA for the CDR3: TGTGCCAGCAGCCATACAGGGCCCGAGGAAGCTTTCTTT. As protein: CASSHTGPEEAFF.

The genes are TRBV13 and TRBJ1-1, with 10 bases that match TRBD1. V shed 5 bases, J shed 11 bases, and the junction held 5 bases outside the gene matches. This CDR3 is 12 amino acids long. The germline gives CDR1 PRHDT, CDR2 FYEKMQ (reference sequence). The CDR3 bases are TGTGCCAGCAGCCTTCGGGACAGGGGCGCTTTCTTT. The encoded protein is CASSLRDRGAFF.

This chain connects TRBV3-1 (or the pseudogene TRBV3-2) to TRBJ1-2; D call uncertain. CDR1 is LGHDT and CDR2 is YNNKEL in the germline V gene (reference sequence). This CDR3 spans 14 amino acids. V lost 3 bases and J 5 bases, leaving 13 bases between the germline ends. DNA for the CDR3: TGTGCCAGCAGCCACATGGGCTCCGAGTATGGCTACACCTTC. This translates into CASSHMGSEYGYTF.

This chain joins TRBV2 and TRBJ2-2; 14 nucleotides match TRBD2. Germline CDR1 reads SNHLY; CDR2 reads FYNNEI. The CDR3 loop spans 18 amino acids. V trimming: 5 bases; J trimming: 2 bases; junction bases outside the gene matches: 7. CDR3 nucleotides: TGTGCCAGCAGTCTGACTAGCGGGAGGGCCGGAAACACCGGGGAGCTGTTTTTT. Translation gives CASSLTSGRAGNTGELFF.

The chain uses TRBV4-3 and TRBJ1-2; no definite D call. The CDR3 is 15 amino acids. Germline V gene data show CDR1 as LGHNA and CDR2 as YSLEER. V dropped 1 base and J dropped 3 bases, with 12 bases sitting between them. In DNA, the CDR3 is TGCGCCAGCAGCCAAGTGGGCCCAACGGACTATGGCTACACCTTC. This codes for CASSQVGPTDYGYTF.

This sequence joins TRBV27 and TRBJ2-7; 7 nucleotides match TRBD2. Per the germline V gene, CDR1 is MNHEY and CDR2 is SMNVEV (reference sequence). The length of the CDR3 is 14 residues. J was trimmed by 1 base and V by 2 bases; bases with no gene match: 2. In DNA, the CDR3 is TGTGCCAGCAGTTTACTAGCGGATTCCTACGAGCAGTACTTC. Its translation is CASSLLADSYEQYF.

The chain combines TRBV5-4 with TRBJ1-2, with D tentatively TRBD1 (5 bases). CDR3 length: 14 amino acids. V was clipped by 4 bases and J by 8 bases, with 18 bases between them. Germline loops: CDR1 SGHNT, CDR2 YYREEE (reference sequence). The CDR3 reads CASSRTGYGGGYTF. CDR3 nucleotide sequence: TGTGCCAGCAGCAGAACAGGTTATGGTGGCGGCTACACCTTC. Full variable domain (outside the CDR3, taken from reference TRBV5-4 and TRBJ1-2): ETGVTQSPTHLIKTRGQQVTLRCSSQSGHNTVSWYQQALGQGPQFIFQYYREEENGRGNFPPRFSGLQFPNYSSELNVNALELDDSALYLCASSRTGYGGGYTFGSGTRLTVV.

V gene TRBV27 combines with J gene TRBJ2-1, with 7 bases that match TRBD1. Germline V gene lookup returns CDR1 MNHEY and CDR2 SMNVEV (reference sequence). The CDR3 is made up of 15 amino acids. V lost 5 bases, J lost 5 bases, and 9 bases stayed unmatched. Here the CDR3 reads CASSPRTGGDNEQFF. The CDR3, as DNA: TGTGCCAGCAGTCCGCGGACAGGTGGGGACAATGAGCAGTTCTTC.

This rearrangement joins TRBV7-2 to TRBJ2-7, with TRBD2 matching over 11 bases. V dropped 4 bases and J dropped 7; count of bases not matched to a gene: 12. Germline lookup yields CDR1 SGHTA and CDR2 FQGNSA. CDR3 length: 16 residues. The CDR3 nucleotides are TGTGCCAGCAGCTCGAGTCTTAGCGGGAGGGTTAAAGAGCAGTACTTC. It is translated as CASSSSLSGRVKEQYF. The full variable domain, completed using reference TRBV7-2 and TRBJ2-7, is GAGVSQSPSNKVTEKGKDVELRCDPISGHTALYWYRQSLGQGLEFLIYFQGNSAPDKSGLPSDRFSAERTGGSVSTLTIQRTQQEDSAVYLCASSSSLSGRVKEQYFGPGTRLTVT.

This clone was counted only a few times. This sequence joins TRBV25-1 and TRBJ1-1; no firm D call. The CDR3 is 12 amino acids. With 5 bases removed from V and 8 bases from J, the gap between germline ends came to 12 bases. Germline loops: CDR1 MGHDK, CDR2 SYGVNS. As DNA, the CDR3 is TGTGCCAGCAGTTCGTCCCCCCCCGAAGCTTTCTTT. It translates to CASSSSPPEAFF.

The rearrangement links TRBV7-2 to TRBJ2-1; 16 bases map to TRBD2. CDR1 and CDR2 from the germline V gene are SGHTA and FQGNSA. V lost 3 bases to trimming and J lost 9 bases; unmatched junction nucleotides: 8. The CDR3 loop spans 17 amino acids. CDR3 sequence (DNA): TGTGCCAGCAGCTTGGGACTAGCGGGAGGGCCCACCGGTGAGCAGTTCTTC. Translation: CASSLGLAGGPTGEQFF.

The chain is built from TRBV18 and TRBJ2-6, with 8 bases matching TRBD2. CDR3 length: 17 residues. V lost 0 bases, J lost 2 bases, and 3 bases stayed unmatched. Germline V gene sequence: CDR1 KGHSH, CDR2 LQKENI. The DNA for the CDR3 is TGTGCCAGCTCACCACCCCGGGGGGGGACTGGGGCCAACGTCCTGACTTTC. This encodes CASSPPRGGTGANVLTF.

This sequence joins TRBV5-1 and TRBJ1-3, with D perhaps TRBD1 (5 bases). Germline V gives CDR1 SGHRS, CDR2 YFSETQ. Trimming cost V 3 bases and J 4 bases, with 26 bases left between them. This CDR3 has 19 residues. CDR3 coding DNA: TGCGCCAGCAGCTCCGTACCCGGGACTAGCTCTTCGGGCGGAAACACCATATATTTT. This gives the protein CASSSVPGTSSSGGNTIYF.

Written as DNA, the CDR3 is TGTGCCAGCAGTTTATCAGAGGGTGGGGGGAACATTCAGTACTTC. Translated: CASSLSEGGGNIQYF. V and J are TRBV28 and TRBJ2-4; possible D gene TRBD2, 6 bases. Germline V gene sequence: CDR1 MDHEN, CDR2 SYDVKM. V lost 1 base, J lost 7 bases, and 14 bases lay in between. This CDR3 is built from 15 residues.

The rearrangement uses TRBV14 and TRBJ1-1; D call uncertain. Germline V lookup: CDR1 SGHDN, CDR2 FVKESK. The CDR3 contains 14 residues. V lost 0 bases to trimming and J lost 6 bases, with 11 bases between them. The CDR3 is CASSQDAGFPEAFF. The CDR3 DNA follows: TGTGCCAGCAGCCAAGATGCGGGGTTCCCTGAAGCTTTCTTT.